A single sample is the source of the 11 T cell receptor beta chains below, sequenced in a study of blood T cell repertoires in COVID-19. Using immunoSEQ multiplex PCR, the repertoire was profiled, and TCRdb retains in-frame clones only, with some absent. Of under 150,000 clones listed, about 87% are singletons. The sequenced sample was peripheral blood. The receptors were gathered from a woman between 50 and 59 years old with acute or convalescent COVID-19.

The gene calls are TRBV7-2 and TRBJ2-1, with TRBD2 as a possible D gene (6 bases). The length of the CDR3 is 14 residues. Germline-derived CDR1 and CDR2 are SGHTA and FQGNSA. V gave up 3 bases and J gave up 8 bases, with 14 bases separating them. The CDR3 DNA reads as TGTGCCAGCAGCTTGCCGACGGGAGTCGATGAGCAGTTCTTC. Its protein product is CASSLPTGVDEQFF.

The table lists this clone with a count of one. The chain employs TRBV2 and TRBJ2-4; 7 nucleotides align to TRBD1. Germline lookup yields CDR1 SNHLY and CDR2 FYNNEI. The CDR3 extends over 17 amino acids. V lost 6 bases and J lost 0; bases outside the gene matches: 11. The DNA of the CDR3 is TGTGCCAGCAGGCTAATGGACAGGATTCTAGCCAAAAACATTCAGTACTTC. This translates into CASRLMDRILAKNIQYF.

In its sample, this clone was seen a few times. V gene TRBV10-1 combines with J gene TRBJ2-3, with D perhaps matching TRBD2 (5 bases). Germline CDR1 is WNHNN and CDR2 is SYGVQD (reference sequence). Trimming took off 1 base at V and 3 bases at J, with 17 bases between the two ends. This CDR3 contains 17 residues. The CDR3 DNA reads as TGCGCCAGCAGTGAGTTCCTTCGGGAATGGAGGACAGATACGCAGTATTTT. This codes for CASSEFLREWRTDTQYF.

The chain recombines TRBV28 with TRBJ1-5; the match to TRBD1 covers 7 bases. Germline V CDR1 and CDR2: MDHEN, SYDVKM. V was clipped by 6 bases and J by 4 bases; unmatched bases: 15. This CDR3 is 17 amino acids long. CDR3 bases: TGTGCCAGCAGCTTCCTGACAGGGAGAAAGGGAAATCAGCCCCAGCATTTT. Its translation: CASSFLTGRKGNQPQHF.

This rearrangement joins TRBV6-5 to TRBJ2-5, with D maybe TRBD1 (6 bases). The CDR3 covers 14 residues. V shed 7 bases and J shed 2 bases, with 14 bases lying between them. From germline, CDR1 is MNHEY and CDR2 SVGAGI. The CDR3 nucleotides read TGTGCCAGCAACCAGCTAGGGGGTCAAGAGACCCAGTACTTC. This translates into CASNQLGGQETQYF.

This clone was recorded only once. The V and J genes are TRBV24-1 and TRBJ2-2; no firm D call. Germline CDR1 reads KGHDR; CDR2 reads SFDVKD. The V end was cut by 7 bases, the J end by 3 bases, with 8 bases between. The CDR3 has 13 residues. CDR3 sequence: CATRAPDTGELFF. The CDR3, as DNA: TGTGCCACCAGAGCTCCGGACACCGGGGAGCTGTTTTTT.

CDR3 region: CGARDSTSYGYTF. The CDR3 region has the DNA TGTGGTGCCCGGGACAGCACTTCCTATGGCTACACCTTC. The chain links TRBV19 to TRBJ1-2; 7 positions match TRBD1. The CDR3 covers 13 residues. Germline CDR1 LNHDA, CDR2 SQIVND (reference sequence).

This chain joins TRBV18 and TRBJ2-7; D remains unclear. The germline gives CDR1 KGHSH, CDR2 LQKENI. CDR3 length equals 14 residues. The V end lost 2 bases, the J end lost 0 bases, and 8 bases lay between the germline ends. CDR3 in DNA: TGTGCCAGCTCACCAGAGGCCCGCTCCTACGAGCAGTACTTC. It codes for CASSPEARSYEQYF.

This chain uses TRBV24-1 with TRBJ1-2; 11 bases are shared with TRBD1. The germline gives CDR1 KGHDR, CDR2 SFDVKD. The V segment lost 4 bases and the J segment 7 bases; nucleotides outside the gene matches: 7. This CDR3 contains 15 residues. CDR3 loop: CATSEGTGGISGYTF. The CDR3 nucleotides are TGTGCCACCAGTGAGGGGACAGGGGGAATAAGTGGCTACACCTTC.

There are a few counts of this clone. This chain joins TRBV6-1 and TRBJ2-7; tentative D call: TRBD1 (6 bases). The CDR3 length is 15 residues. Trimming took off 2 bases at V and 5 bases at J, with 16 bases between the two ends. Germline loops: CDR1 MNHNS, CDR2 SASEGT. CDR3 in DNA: TGTGCCAGCAGTGAACCCGATCAGGGGAAAGACGAGCAGTACTTC. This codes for CASSEPDQGKDEQYF.

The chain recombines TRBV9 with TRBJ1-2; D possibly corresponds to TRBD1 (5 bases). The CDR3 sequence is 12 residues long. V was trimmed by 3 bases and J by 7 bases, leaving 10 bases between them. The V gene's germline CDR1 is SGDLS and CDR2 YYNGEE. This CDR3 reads CASSAQGIGYTF. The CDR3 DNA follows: TGTGCCAGCAGCGCTCAGGGCATTGGCTACACCTTC.